The rows below give T cell receptor beta chains drawn from one sample of a study of blood T cell repertoires in COVID-19. Assay: immunoSEQ multiplex PCR; the TCRdb copy retains only in-frame clones and omits some. The sample has roughly 90,000 clones; 75% to 90% are singletons. Sequenced material: peripheral blood. The receptors were sampled from an elderly woman with active or convalescent COVID-19. Each CDR3 is given with its conserved first and last residue. The order of the fields is J gene, V gene, D gene, clone size, CDR3 protein, CDR3 DNA. The D gene is left open where the match is weak. Clone size is not always given. Where it is, it says once, few, many or a class for expanded clones.

J: TRBJ2-1
V: TRBV3-1/TRBV3-2
D: .
size: once
CDR3: CASSQGADEQFF
DNA: TGTGCCAGCAGCCAAGGAGCTGATGAGCAGTTCTTC

J: TRBJ2-3
V: TRBV6-4
D: TRBD2
size: .
CDR3: CASSDSTSGSGDTQYF
DNA: TGTGCCAGCAGTGACTCGACTAGCGGGAGCGGAGATACGCAGTATTTT

J: TRBJ2-2
V: TRBV18
D: .
size: .
CDR3: CASSPEQGNTGELFF
DNA: TGTGCCAGCTCACCTGAACAGGGGAACACCGGGGAGCTGTTTTTT

J: TRBJ2-2
V: TRBV5-1
D: TRBD2
size: once
CDR3: CASSFVGGAPDTGELFF
DNA: TGCGCCAGCAGCTTCGTCGGGGGGGCCCCCGACACCGGGGAGCTGTTTTTT

J: TRBJ1-1
V: TRBV6-5
D: .
size: few
CDR3: CASGLQEAFF
DNA: TGTGCCAGCGGCTTACAGGAAGCTTTCTTT

J: TRBJ2-3
V: TRBV11-2
D: TRBD2
size: .
CDR3: CASRVTSGGPGYTQYF
DNA: TGTGCCAGCAGAGTGACTAGCGGGGGGCCGGGGTATACGCAGTATTTT

J: TRBJ2-2
V: TRBV29-1
D: TRBD2
size: .
CDR3: CSVERTSGSNGELFF
DNA: TGCAGCGTTGAAAGGACTAGCGGGAGTAACGGGGAGCTGTTTTTT

J: TRBJ2-2
V: TRBV11-3
D: .
size: .
CDR3: CASSPKTRGGELFF
DNA: TGTGCCAGCAGCCCCAAAACGCGGGGCGGGGAGCTGTTTTTT

J: TRBJ2-1
V: TRBV19
D: TRBD2
size: .
CDR3: CASSLGLAAYNEQFF
DNA: TGTGCCAGTAGTTTGGGACTAGCGGCTTACAATGAGCAGTTCTTC

J: TRBJ2-1
V: TRBV7-8
D: TRBD2
size: .
CDR3: CASSQPAGGPYNEQFF
DNA: TGTGCCAGCAGCCAGCCAGCGGGAGGGCCATACAATGAGCAGTTCTTC